These 15 T cell receptor beta chains came from one sample sequenced in a study of T cell changes during pregnancy in multiple sclerosis. Data came from immunoSEQ multiplex PCR; TCRdb stores just in-frame clones and leaves some out. Among over 50,000 clones listed, approximately 91% were seen once. This sample comprised peripheral blood, obtained in the first trimester of pregnancy. These receptor sequences come from a female donor with multiple sclerosis, enrolled in a pregnancy study.

The CDR3 coding sequence is TGCGCCAGCAGCCTCCGGGACAGGGAGGGGGATGAGCAGTTCTTC. It specifies CASSLRDREGDEQFF. The V gene is TRBV5-1, the J gene TRBJ2-1, with 9 positions matching TRBD1. The ends lost 4 bases at V and 8 bases at J; junction bases unmatched: 10. CDR3 length: 15 amino acids. CDR1 SGHRS and CDR2 YFSETQ come from the germline V gene.

Written as DNA, the CDR3 is TGTGCCAGCTCACCACCTCACGGGACCTACGAGCAGTACTTC. This gives the protein CASSPPHGTYEQYF. J is TRBJ2-7 and V is TRBV18; D may be TRBD2 (5 bases). This CDR3 comprises 14 residues. CDR1 and CDR2 (germline): KGHSH, LQKENI. Trimming pared 0 bases from V and 2 bases from J, leaving 8 bases between.

V and J are TRBV6-5 and TRBJ2-1; TRBD2 matches at 7 bases. Germline V gene data show CDR1 as MNHEY and CDR2 as SVGAGI. The CDR3 runs 16 residues. With V trimmed by 6 bases and J by 2 bases, 10 bases remained unmatched. This CDR3 is CASRYTKLAAYNEQFF. The CDR3 DNA sequence: TGTGCCAGCAGGTACACGAAGCTAGCGGCCTACAATGAGCAGTTCTTC.

CDR3 in amino acids: CASSGGGLKREGLTYNEQFF. DNA of the CDR3: TGCGCCAGCAGCGGGGGGGGGTTAAAGCGGGAGGGCCTGACCTACAATGAGCAGTTCTTC. V and J are TRBV5-1 and TRBJ2-1; TRBD2 aligns across 10 bases. The CDR3 consists of 20 residues. Germline V gene data show CDR1 as SGHRS and CDR2 as YFSETQ. After removal of 4 bases from V and 2 bases from J, the junction contained 18 bases not matched to a gene.

The chain links TRBV7-9 to TRBJ1-1, with D perhaps matching TRBD1 (6 bases). Germline CDR1 and CDR2: SEHNR and FQNEAQ (reference sequence). V lost 7 bases to trimming and J lost 3 bases, with 12 bases between them. The CDR3 spans 13 residues. CDR3 nucleotide sequence: TGTGCCAGCACCCTAGAGGGGGACACTGAAGCTTTCTTT. Its translation: CASTLEGDTEAFF.

The rearrangement links TRBV7-9 to TRBJ1-1; perhaps TRBD1 as D (6 bases). V lost 1 base, J lost 6 bases, and 18 bases lay in between. Germline CDR1 SEHNR, CDR2 FQNEAQ (reference sequence). The CDR3 has 16 amino acids. The CDR3 DNA follows: TGTGCCAGCAGCTTAGGAAAACCCAGGGGTGGGGCTGAAGCTTTCTTT. This codes for CASSLGKPRGGAEAFF.

The rearrangement uses TRBV7-2 and TRBJ1-4, with a tentative D call TRBD1 (6 bases). Per germline, CDR1 SGHTA and CDR2 FQGNSA. This CDR3 contains 16 residues. Trimming took 5 bases from V and 4 from J, leaving 17 bases between them. The CDR3 loop reads CASSPRGGTDNEKLFF. CDR3 coding DNA: TGTGCCAGCAGCCCTAGGGGGGGGACGGATAATGAAAAACTGTTTTTT. Full variable domain (outside the CDR3, taken from reference TRBV7-2 and TRBJ1-4): GAGVSQSPSNKVTEKGKDVELRCDPISGHTALYWYRQSLGQGLEFLIYFQGNSAPDKSGLPSDRFSAERTGGSVSTLTIQRTQQEDSAVYLCASSPRGGTDNEKLFFGSGTQLSVL.

V usage is TRBV27 and J usage is TRBJ1-1; 8 nucleotides agree with TRBD1. Germline V gene sequence: CDR1 MNHEY, CDR2 SMNVEV (reference sequence). CDR3 length: 14 amino acids. Trimming took 2 bases from V and 5 from J; bases not matched to a gene: 4. As DNA, the CDR3 is TGTGCCAGCAGTTTAGCAGGGGGCATTACTGAAGCTTTCTTT. The encoded protein is CASSLAGGITEAFF.

The chain carries TRBV4-3 and TRBJ2-7; no clear D. V dropped 0 bases and J dropped 4 bases, with 22 bases sitting between them. The CDR3 has 18 amino acids. Germline V CDR1 and CDR2: LGHNA, YSLEER. The CDR3 sequence is CASSQEWRAKVGLYEQYF. In DNA form, the CDR3 reads TGCGCCAGCAGCCAAGAGTGGCGAGCGAAGGTCGGCCTTTACGAGCAGTACTTC.

The CDR3: CASFLAGDEQYF. CDR3 nucleotides: TGTGCCAGCTTTCTAGCGGGAGACGAGCAGTACTTC. The rearrangement uses TRBV2 and TRBJ2-5; 10 positions agree with TRBD2. The J call may be wrong; the DNA end is better matched by TRBJ2-7. Germline lookup yields CDR1 SNHLY and CDR2 FYNNEI. This CDR3 has 12 residues.

The chain employs TRBV25-1 and TRBJ2-2; TRBD1 is a possible D gene (5 bases). Germline lookup yields CDR1 MGHDK and CDR2 SYGVNS. V was clipped by 1 base and J by 6 bases, with 9 bases between them. The CDR3 totals 14 residues. This CDR3 reads CASSESARAGELFF. In nucleotides, the CDR3 is TGTGCCAGCAGTGAATCGGCCAGGGCCGGGGAGCTGTTTTTT.

The V call is TRBV28, the J call TRBJ1-2; D may be TRBD1 (5 bases). Trimming took 5 bases from V and 5 from J, leaving 9 bases between them. The germline gives CDR1 MDHEN, CDR2 SYDVKM. This CDR3 has 12 amino acids. Here the CDR3 reads CASSPQEYGYTF. DNA of the CDR3: TGTGCCAGCAGTCCACAGGAATATGGCTACACCTTC.

The rearrangement joins TRBV6-1 to TRBJ1-3; 8 nucleotides align to TRBD1. This CDR3 is built from 15 residues. CDR1 is MNHNS and CDR2 is SASEGT in the germline V gene. V dropped 5 bases and J dropped 3; count of bases not matched to a gene: 6. CDR3 region: CASSKDRGFGNTIYF. CDR3 nucleotide sequence: TGTGCCAGCAGTAAAGACAGGGGTTTTGGAAACACCATATATTTT.

V is TRBV30 and J is TRBJ2-5; D is ambiguous. Looked up from germline, CDR1 is GTSNPN and CDR2 is SVGIG (reference sequence). This CDR3 is 13 amino acids long. V was clipped by 0 bases and J by 1 base, with 6 bases between them. CDR3 amino acids: CAWSVFSQETQYF. CDR3 DNA sequence: TGTGCCTGGAGTGTATTCAGCCAAGAGACCCAGTACTTC.

The V gene is TRBV10-2, the J gene TRBJ2-7; 14 nucleotides match TRBD2. The V gene end was trimmed by 3 bases and the J gene end by 4 bases; junction bases not matched to a gene: 5. Germline V CDR1 and CDR2: WSHSY, SAAADI. This CDR3 contains 16 residues. Here the CDR3 reads CASSDETSGRVYEQYF. The CDR3 DNA follows: TGCGCCAGCAGTGATGAGACTAGCGGGAGGGTTTACGAGCAGTACTTC.